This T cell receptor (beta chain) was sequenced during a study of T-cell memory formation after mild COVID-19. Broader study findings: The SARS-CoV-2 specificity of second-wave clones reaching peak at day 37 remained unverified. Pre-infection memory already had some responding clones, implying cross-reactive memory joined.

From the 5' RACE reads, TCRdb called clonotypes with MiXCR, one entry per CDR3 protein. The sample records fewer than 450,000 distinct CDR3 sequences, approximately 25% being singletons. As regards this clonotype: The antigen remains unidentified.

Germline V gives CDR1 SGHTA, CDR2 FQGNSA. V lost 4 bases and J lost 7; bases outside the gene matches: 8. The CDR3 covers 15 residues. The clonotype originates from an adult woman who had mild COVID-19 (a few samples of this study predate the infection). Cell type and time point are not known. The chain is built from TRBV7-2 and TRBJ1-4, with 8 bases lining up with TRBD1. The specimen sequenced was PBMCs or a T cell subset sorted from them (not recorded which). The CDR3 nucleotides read TGTGCCAGCAGCTCCTGGACAGGGAGAAGTGAAAAACTGTTTTTT. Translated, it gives CASSSWTGRSEKLFF.